Each of the 13 T cell receptor beta chains below was sequenced from the same sample in a study of blood T cell repertoires in COVID-19. Generated by immunoSEQ multiplex PCR, the TCRdb table keeps only in-frame clones and is missing some. This sample has 85,000 to 100,000 clones, with roughly 87% found just once. The sample comprised peripheral blood. Receptor source: a man between 60 and 70 years old with acute or convalescent COVID-19.

Only one count was recorded for this clone. The rearrangement links TRBV7-8 to TRBJ2-5; 11 bases match TRBD2. This CDR3 region has 18 residues. CDR1 and CDR2 from the germline V gene are SGHVS and FQNEAQ. Germline trimming cut 0 bases from V and 5 bases from J; bases unmatched to any gene: 11. CDR3 DNA sequence: TGTGCCAGCAGCTTAGCAGTTAGCGGGGGGGCGAAGAAGGAGACCCAGTACTTC. The encoded protein is CASSLAVSGGAKKETQYF. The entire variable domain, with the rest obtained from reference TRBV7-8 and TRBJ2-5, is as follows: GAGVSQSPRYKVAKRGQDVALRCDPISGHVSLFWYQQALGQGPEFLTYFQNEAQLDKSGLPSDRFFAERPEGSVSTLKIQRTQQEDSAVYLCASSLAVSGGAKKETQYFGPGTRLLVL.

This chain links TRBV5-1 with TRBJ2-3; D perhaps matches TRBD2 (6 bases). Germline values: CDR1 SGHRS, CDR2 YFSETQ. The CDR3 length is 15 residues. Between the trimmed V and J ends, which lost 3 bases and 0 bases, there was a span of 11 bases. The CDR3 here is CASSSQRVSTDTQYF. Here the CDR3 DNA reads TGCGCCAGCAGCTCCCAGCGGGTGAGCACAGATACGCAGTATTTT.

The chain has TRBV5-4 and TRBJ2-7; 8 bases fit TRBD2. The germline gives CDR1 SGHNT, CDR2 YYREEE (reference sequence). This CDR3 is 14 amino acids long. Losses at the gene ends were 4 bases for V and 7 bases for J; bases not matched to a gene: 10. CDR3 sequence: CASSTGGRAREQYF. In nucleotides, the CDR3 is TGTGCCAGCAGCACGGGGGGGCGGGCTCGAGAGCAGTACTTC.

The genes are TRBV28 and TRBJ1-1, with D perhaps matching TRBD1 (6 bases). The ends were cut back, 7 bases at V and 5 bases at J, with 20 bases in the middle. CDR1 and CDR2 from the germline V gene are MDHEN and SYDVKM. The CDR3 is 15 amino acids. The CDR3 DNA is TGTGCCAGCACTGAGAGGAGGCAGGGGAGAACTGAAGCTTTCTTT. It codes for CASTERRQGRTEAFF.

V and J are TRBV5-1 and TRBJ1-1; D possibly corresponds to TRBD1 (6 bases). Germline V gives CDR1 SGHRS, CDR2 YFSETQ. V was clipped by 5 bases and J by 3 bases, with 26 bases between them. The CDR3 loop spans 18 amino acids. The CDR3 coding sequence is TGCGCCAGCAGTTCTCGACAGGAGAAAAGACTTAAGGACACTGAAGCTTTCTTT. It yields the protein CASSSRQEKRLKDTEAFF.

The V gene is TRBV5-5, the J gene TRBJ2-7, with D possibly being TRBD2 (6 bases). This CDR3 has 16 amino acids. Germline V lookup: CDR1 SGHKS, CDR2 YYEKEE (reference sequence). Trimming shortened V by 0 bases and J by 0 bases, and 13 bases separated the two germline ends. The CDR3, as DNA: TGTGCCAGCAGCTTGGCCGGGACTTCCGTCTCCTACGAGCAGTACTTC. Translation: CASSLAGTSVSYEQYF.

The chain has TRBV5-1 and TRBJ2-7; 11 nucleotides align to TRBD2. Germline loops: CDR1 SGHRS, CDR2 YFSETQ. This CDR3 region has 15 residues. Trimming cost V 3 bases and J 4 bases; bases outside gene matches: 6. The CDR3 sequence is CASSYQRLAGYEQYF. CDR3 sequence (DNA): TGCGCCAGCAGCTACCAACGACTAGCGGGGTACGAGCAGTACTTC.

The chain couples TRBV5-1 to TRBJ2-3, with TRBD2 identical over 9 bases. CDR1 and CDR2 (germline): SGHRS, YFSETQ. V lost 4 bases, J lost 1 base, and 7 bases stayed unmatched. The CDR3 is 16 amino acids. CDR3 loop: CASSLLAGQGTDTQYF. Written as DNA, the CDR3 is TGCGCCAGCAGCCTACTAGCGGGCCAGGGCACAGATACGCAGTATTTT.

This clone was counted only a few times. This chain joins TRBV29-1 and TRBJ1-1; 9 bases map to TRBD1. CDR1 is SQVTM, CDR2 ANQGSEA, per germline. This CDR3 region has 12 residues. V lost 7 bases, J lost 5 bases, and 5 bases stayed unmatched. CDR3 sequence: CSGTGGQTEAFF. The CDR3 nucleotides read TGCAGCGGTACAGGGGGCCAGACTGAAGCTTTCTTT.

This rearrangement joins TRBV15 to TRBJ1-4, with D unresolved. This CDR3 is built from 15 residues. Per the germline V gene, CDR1 is LNHNV and CDR2 is YYDKDF (reference sequence). Between the trimmed V and J ends, which lost 0 bases and 3 bases, there was a span of 8 bases. The CDR3 sequence: CATSRERRPNEKLFF. The CDR3 DNA follows: TGTGCCACCAGCAGAGAGCGGCGGCCTAATGAAAAACTGTTTTTT.

The chain recombines TRBV19 with TRBJ1-2, with D unresolved. Germline assignment: CDR1 LNHDA and CDR2 SQIVND (reference sequence). This CDR3 comprises 13 residues. With 3 bases removed from V and 0 bases from J, the gap between germline ends came to 5 bases. The CDR3 sequence is CASSILANYGYTF. In DNA form, the CDR3 reads TGTGCCAGTAGTATTCTCGCTAACTATGGCTACACCTTC.

V is TRBV7-2 and J is TRBJ2-5; D is possibly TRBD1 (5 bases). CDR3 length: 15 amino acids. Deletions cut 5 bases from V and 1 base from J, with 14 bases between. Germline CDR1 is SGHTA and CDR2 is FQGNSA. CDR3 sequence reads: CASSPTTVTQETQYF. Written as DNA, the CDR3 is TGTGCCAGCAGCCCCACGACAGTAACCCAAGAGACCCAGTACTTC.

The J gene is TRBJ2-5, the V gene TRBV5-1, with a tentative D call TRBD1 (5 bases). V was cut by 1 base and J by 1 base, with 8 bases left in between. Per germline, CDR1 SGHRS and CDR2 YFSETQ. This CDR3 has 14 amino acids. The CDR3 reads CASSLSGAQETQYF. The CDR3 DNA follows: TGCGCCAGCAGCTTGAGTGGGGCCCAAGAGACCCAGTACTTC.